What follows are 10 T cell receptor beta chains derived from one specimen sequenced in a study of shared clonotypes between healthy human individuals. Only in-frame clones appear in the TCRdb table, and some are missing; sequencing was by immunoSEQ multiplex PCR. The sample includes about 1 million clones, roughly 80% seen only once; the top ten take 1.4%. The sequenced sample was memory CD4+ T cells sorted from blood. Described subset: CD45RA-negative fraction. The receptors shown here come from a man aged 18-30 years in good health.

The rearrangement uses TRBV11-2 and TRBJ2-2; possibly TRBD1 or TRBD2 for D (6 bases each). V shed 5 bases and J shed 4 bases, with 14 bases lying between them. Per the germline V gene, CDR1 is SGHAT and CDR2 is FQNNGV. The CDR3 runs to 15 residues. The CDR3 DNA follows: TGTGCCAGCAGCCTAGGGGGGTGGGGCACCGGGGAGCTGTTTTTT. This encodes CASSLGGWGTGELFF.

As concerns this clone: Other DNA sequences in the sample encode the same CDR3. The chain links TRBV19 to TRBJ1-1; D is unclear. Trimming stripped 6 bases from V and 0 bases from J, with 8 bases between. In germline, CDR1 is LNHDA, CDR2 SQIVND (reference sequence). The CDR3 runs 13 residues. This CDR3 reads CASSKTVNTEAFF. DNA of the CDR3: TGTGCCAGTAGCAAAACAGTGAACACTGAAGCTTTCTTT.

V and J are TRBV2 and TRBJ2-5; no firm D call. From germline, CDR1 is SNHLY and CDR2 FYNNEI. Trimming shortened V by 8 bases and J by 5 bases, and 12 bases separated the two germline ends. This CDR3 spans 12 amino acids. The CDR3 region has the DNA TGTGCCAGCTCCACCCGGTGGGAGACCCAGTACTTC. It encodes CASSTRWETQYF.

This rearrangement joins TRBV10-3 to TRBJ2-3; D remains unclear. Germline V lookup: CDR1 ENHRY, CDR2 SYGVKD. The ends were cut back, 4 bases at V and 1 base at J, with 12 bases in the middle. The length of the CDR3 is 15 residues. CDR3 in DNA: TGTGCCATCAGTGCCCCTCGGGCAGGCACAGATACGCAGTATTTT. Residues: CAISAPRAGTDTQYF.

V and J are TRBV27 and TRBJ2-1, with unresolved D. Trimming removed 6 bases from V and 1 base from J, with 10 bases in between. Germline loops: CDR1 MNHEY, CDR2 SMNVEV (reference sequence). The CDR3 consists of 14 residues. The CDR3 sequence: CASRSIRSYNEQFF. The CDR3 nucleotides are TGTGCCAGCAGATCAATTAGGTCCTACAATGAGCAGTTCTTC.

The V gene is TRBV5-6, the J gene TRBJ1-2; TRBD1 might be the D (5 bases). The germline V and J ends were trimmed by 0 bases and 3 bases, with 15 bases remaining between them. The CDR3 spans 16 residues. In germline, CDR1 is SGHDT, CDR2 YYEEEE. The CDR3 region has the DNA TGTGCCAGCAGCTTGGCCGGGGCAGGGCCTCACTATGGCTACACCTTC. It yields the protein CASSLAGAGPHYGYTF. Combining the CDR3 with reference TRBV5-6 and TRBJ1-2 gives the whole variable domain DAGVTQSPTHLIKTRGQQVTLRCSPKSGHDTVSWYQQALGQGPQFIFQYYEEEERQRGNFPDRFSGHQFPNYSSELNVNALLLGDSALYLCASSLAGAGPHYGYTFGSGTRLTVV.

This rearrangement joins TRBV5-1 to TRBJ1-6; 7 positions match TRBD1. CDR1 and CDR2 from the germline V gene are SGHRS and YFSETQ. V was pared by 4 bases and J by 5 bases, with 6 bases of the junction left unmatched. There are 15 residues in the CDR3. This CDR3 is CASSGGTANNSPLHF. CDR3 DNA: TGCGCCAGCAGCGGGGGGACAGCCAATAATTCACCCCTCCACTTT.

This chain connects TRBV27 to TRBJ1-5, with D unclear. CDR1 and CDR2 (germline): MNHEY, SMNVEV (reference sequence). The CDR3 has 13 amino acids. V lost 0 bases and J lost 10, with 10 bases in between. The chain's CDR3 is CASSLSYGFPQHF. CDR3 in DNA: TGTGCCAGCAGTTTATCGTATGGATTTCCCCAGCATTTT.

The chain carries TRBV5-1 and TRBJ2-3; D is possibly TRBD1 or TRBD2 (6 bases each). The length of the CDR3 is 14 residues. V lost 4 bases and J lost 2, with 11 bases in between. Germline V lookup: CDR1 SGHRS, CDR2 YFSETQ. DNA of the CDR3: TGCGCCAGCAGCGCGGGACACTTCACAGATACGCAGTATTTT. Translated: CASSAGHFTDTQYF.

V and J are TRBV30 and TRBJ2-5, with 10 nucleotides matching TRBD1. The J call is uncertain, as TRBJ2-7 better fits the DNA end. The length of the CDR3 is 15 residues. Germline-derived CDR1 and CDR2 are GTSNPN and SVGIG (reference sequence). As DNA, the CDR3 is TGTGCCTGGAGTCGCGGGGGACAGGGGTCCTACGAGCAGTACTTC. Its translation is CAWSRGGQGSYEQYF.